Listed here is a single T cell receptor (beta chain). This may come from a read error, since a much larger clone is one base off. The bulk TCR libraries were made with methods described before and with listed TCR primers. TCRdb analysed the PCR reads with MiXCR anew, one entry per CDR3 protein. The data hold approximately 670,000 distinct CDR3 sequences, with approximately 20% observed a single time. This record belongs to a study of molecular identifiers for immune sequencing clone quantification. Study details: In replicates, RNA from 20,000 or 100,000 naive CD8 cells was divided five ways and four parts were sequenced.

The sequence came from a human donor in good health. Some libraries in this study had Jurkat cell RNA spiked in. Input material: naive CD8+ T cells from blood, with Jurkat cell RNA spiked in. Described subset: FACS-sorted CD8+CD4-CCR7+CD45RA+ naive T cells.

The CDR3 nucleotides are TGCAGAGCTAGACCAGTCGGCCCTAGCCGGGGATACGAGCAGTACTTC. Translation: CRARPVGPSRGYEQYF. The V gene is TRBV20-1, the J gene TRBJ2-7; D is possibly TRBD2 (5 bases). The CDR3 runs 16 residues. Germline loops: CDR1 DFQATT, CDR2 SNEGSKA (reference sequence).